The 23 T cell receptor beta chains presented below share a single source sample, sequenced in a study of T cells expressing NK-cell markers. Reanalyzing the 5' RACE reads, TCRdb keeps one entry per CDR3 protein, without DNA. The sample includes hundreds of thousands of distinct CDR3 sequences. Material for sequencing was blood T cells: a sorted CD56 or NKG2C T cell subset, CD4+ or CD8+ T cells, or bulk PBMC T cells (not recorded which). The source of these receptors is a man aged 18-30 years in good health.

The chain carries TRBV3-1 and TRBJ2-6; lacking DNA, the TRBD1 call made by TCRdb goes unchecked. Germline lookup yields CDR1 LGHDT and CDR2 YNNKEL (reference sequence). The CDR3 extends over 14 amino acids. CDR3 in amino acids: CASSHPAGANVLTF.

This sequence joins TRBV3-1 and TRBJ1-2. The CDR3 contains 11 residues. The germline gives CDR1 LGHDT, CDR2 YNNKEL (reference sequence). Here the CDR3 reads CASSQAGGYTF.

This rearrangement joins TRBV7-7 to TRBJ2-3; checking the TCRdb D call of TRBD2 is not possible without DNA. CDR1 and CDR2 from the germline V gene are SSHAT and FNYEAQ (reference sequence). CDR3 size: 16 residues. CDR3 sequence: CASSPSAGGITDTQYF.

The chain links TRBV10-3 to TRBJ2-7. Germline CDR1 and CDR2: ENHRY and SYGVKD. This CDR3 contains 12 residues. The CDR3: CAITPTLGEQYF.

V gene TRBV5-5 combines with J gene TRBJ2-7. The CDR3 spans 15 residues. Germline loops: CDR1 SGHKS, CDR2 YYEKEE (reference sequence). CDR3 sequence reads: CASSLAQGKDYEQYF. Together with reference TRBV5-5 and TRBJ2-7, the CDR3 gives the full variable domain: DAGVTQSPTHLIKTRGQQVTLRCSPISGHKSVSWYQQVLGQGPQFIFQYYEKEERGRGNFPDRFSARQFPNYSSELNVNALLLGDSALYLCASSLAQGKDYEQYFGPGTRLTVT.

This chain uses TRBV14 with TRBJ1-2; without DNA, the TCRdb call of TRBD1 cannot be checked. The CDR3 extends over 13 amino acids. In germline, CDR1 is SGHDN, CDR2 FVKESK. Here the CDR3 reads CASSLRGTDGYTF.

The genes are TRBV27 and TRBJ2-2. The CDR3 sequence is 12 residues long. The V gene's germline CDR1 is MNHEY and CDR2 SMNVEV (reference sequence). The CDR3 spells CASRFFTGELFF.

The chain carries TRBV28 and TRBJ2-1. CDR1 is MDHEN, CDR2 SYDVKM, per germline. The CDR3 has 15 residues. The CDR3 sequence is CASNIIAESYNEQFF.

J is TRBJ2-7 and V is TRBV3-1; TCRdb calls TRBD2, which cannot be checked without DNA. The CDR3 length is 14 residues. Germline loops: CDR1 LGHDT, CDR2 YNNKEL (reference sequence). The CDR3 sequence is CASSQGEGGYEQYF.

CDR3 region: CSAPGTGVSEQYF. J is TRBJ2-7 and V is TRBV20-1; TCRdb designates TRBD1, a call that cannot be tested without DNA. Germline values: CDR1 DFQATT, CDR2 SNEGSKA (reference sequence). The CDR3 consists of 13 residues.

The chain couples TRBV6-5 to TRBJ2-7; TCRdb picks TRBD2, but there is no DNA to check that call. The germline gives CDR1 MNHEY, CDR2 SVGAGI. CDR3 length equals 15 residues. This chain's CDR3 is CASSYLAGQSYEQYF.

The V and J genes are TRBV4-3 and TRBJ2-7; TCRdb's assignment of TRBD2 cannot be checked, as there is no DNA. CDR3 length: 12 amino acids. From germline, CDR1 is LGHNA and CDR2 YSLEER. CDR3 in amino acids: CASYVRDLSQYF.

The rearrangement uses TRBV14 and TRBJ1-2; TCRdb returns TRBD1, unconfirmable since there is no DNA. The CDR3 length is 15 residues. CDR1 is SGHDN and CDR2 is FVKESK in the germline V gene. This chain's CDR3 is CASSLPGQGGRGYTF.

This rearrangement joins TRBV5-1 to TRBJ2-1; TCRdb's D gene call, TRBD1, goes unchecked for lack of DNA. This CDR3 is built from 17 residues. Germline V gene data show CDR1 as SGHRS and CDR2 as YFSETQ. CDR3 protein: CASSLDGPLGVVNEQFF. The variable domain in full, with the rest retrieved from reference TRBV5-1 and TRBJ2-1, is KAGVTQTPRYLIKTRGQQVTLSCSPISGHRSVSWYQQTPGQGLQFLFEYFSETQRNKGNFPGRFSGRQFSNSRSEMNVSTLELGDSALYLCASSLDGPLGVVNEQFFGPGTRLTVL.

This chain uses TRBV12-3 or TRBV12-4 with TRBJ1-1; without DNA, the TCRdb call of TRBD1 cannot be checked. The CDR3 loop spans 15 amino acids. CDR3 protein: CASGKNKAPNTEAFF.

V and J are TRBV7-2 and TRBJ2-2; TCRdb's D call, TRBD2, is unchecked because there is no DNA. This CDR3 is 15 amino acids long. Germline CDR1 reads SGHTA; CDR2 reads FQGNSA. The CDR3 reads CASSSRSTSIGELFF.

The chain recombines TRBV5-5 with TRBJ2-3; TCRdb reports TRBD2, a call that lacks DNA to check it against. CDR1 SGHKS and CDR2 YYEKEE come from the germline V gene (reference sequence). The CDR3 totals 15 residues. The CDR3 loop is CASSSTSGVTDTQYF.

V usage is TRBV7-9 and J usage is TRBJ2-7; TCRdb's D call of TRBD2 is untestable without DNA. The CDR3 loop spans 15 amino acids. The V gene's germline CDR1 is SEHNR and CDR2 FQNEAQ (reference sequence). Here the CDR3 reads CASSATSGWPYEQYF.

The chain employs TRBV29-1 and TRBJ2-1; the D gene TCRdb calls, TRBD2, cannot be checked with no DNA. CDR1 and CDR2 from the germline V gene are SQVTM and ANQGSEA. CDR3 length: 14 residues. The CDR3 loop reads CSAGEGGSYNEQFF.

The rearrangement joins TRBV21-1 to TRBJ1-1; TCRdb indicates TRBD1, and absent DNA this call remains unverified. TRBV21-1 is given as a pseudogene. CDR3 size: 16 residues. This CDR3 is CASRSTQGPLNTEAFF.

The genes are TRBV2 and TRBJ2-3. The germline V gene has CDR1 SNHLY and CDR2 FYNNEI. The CDR3 spans 12 residues. This CDR3 reads CASSGYSDTQYF.

The genes are TRBV7-2 and TRBJ2-1; as DNA is missing, the TRBD2 call by TCRdb cannot be tested. CDR3 length equals 15 residues. CDR1 and CDR2 (germline): SGHTA, FQGNSA. CDR3 sequence: CASSLLGLGGNEQFF.

The V and J genes are TRBV12-3 or TRBV12-4 and TRBJ2-5. The CDR3 contains 14 residues. The CDR3 loop is CASSQYRTQETQYF.